These 14 T cell receptor beta chains share one sample of origin, sequenced in a study of blood T cell repertoires in COVID-19. Here immunoSEQ multiplex PCR was the method, and the copy in TCRdb shows in-frame clones only, minus some. In the table there are a few hundred thousand clones, around 89% of which are singletons. Sequenced input: PBMCs or T cells enriched from blood (not recorded which). The receptor set was obtained from a man in his late teens or twenties who had recovered from COVID-19.

The chain has TRBV15 and TRBJ1-4; a weak D match, TRBD1 (6 bases). This CDR3 is built from 18 residues. V lost 5 bases to trimming and J lost 1 base, with 20 bases between them. Germline loops: CDR1 LNHNV, CDR2 YYDKDF (reference sequence). The CDR3 DNA sequence: TGTGCCACCAGCGCCGATCAGGGGCGCGGTGTAACTAATGAAAAACTGTTTTTT. Translated, it gives CATSADQGRGVTNEKLFF.

This clone was seen a handful of times. The chain recombines TRBV9 with TRBJ1-1; D is possibly TRBD1 (6 bases). This CDR3 is 14 amino acids long. CDR1 is SGDLS and CDR2 is YYNGEE in the germline V gene. Trimming shortened V by 3 bases and J by 7 bases, and 16 bases separated the two germline ends. The chain's CDR3 is CASSGSGTTREAFF. As DNA, the CDR3 is TGTGCCAGCAGCGGATCCGGGACAACCCGTGAAGCTTTCTTT.

This clone was counted a few times. The chain recombines TRBV2 with TRBJ1-2; 7 nucleotides match TRBD1. CDR3 length equals 14 residues. The germline CDR1 and CDR2 sequences are SNHLY and FYNNEI. With V trimmed by 2 bases and J by 8 bases, 8 bases remained unmatched. CDR3 coding DNA: TGTGCCAGCAGTGAATGGGACAGCCGGGGCGGCTACACCTTC. Protein: CASSEWDSRGGYTF. Together with reference TRBV2 and TRBJ1-2, the CDR3 gives the full variable domain: EPEVTQTPSHQVTQMGQEVILRCVPISNHLYFYWYRQILGQKVEFLVSFYNNEISEKSEIFDDQFSVERPDGSNFTLKIRSTKLEDSAMYFCASSEWDSRGGYTFGSGTRLTVV.

The chain carries TRBV24-1 and TRBJ2-7; the D gene is possibly TRBD2 (6 bases). The V gene's germline CDR1 is KGHDR and CDR2 SFDVKD. The CDR3 sequence is 12 residues long. The germline V and J ends were trimmed by 3 bases and 5 bases, with 7 bases remaining between them. Here the CDR3 reads CATSDGGNEQYF. In nucleotides, the CDR3 is TGTGCCACCAGTGATGGCGGGAACGAGCAGTACTTC.

This clone has only one observation. The chain joins TRBV27 to TRBJ2-5, with 16 nucleotides matching TRBD2. The CDR3 length is 16 residues. After removal of 7 bases from V and 5 bases from J, the junction contained 7 bases not matched to a gene. Germline CDR1 is MNHEY and CDR2 is SMNVEV (reference sequence). The CDR3 sequence is CASTGGLAGGRETQYF. CDR3 sequence (DNA): TGTGCCAGCACTGGGGGACTAGCGGGAGGGCGGGAGACCCAGTACTTC.

This chain uses TRBV11-2 with TRBJ2-1; D might be TRBD2 (6 bases). Germline-derived CDR1 and CDR2 are SGHAT and FQNNGV. Trimming shortened V by 8 bases and J by 8 bases, and 19 bases separated the two germline ends. The CDR3 contains 14 residues. Written as DNA, the CDR3 is TGTGCCAGCTGCGGGACCATCATAGGAGATGAGCAGTTCTTC. Residues: CASCGTIIGDEQFF.

This rearrangement joins TRBV7-7 to TRBJ2-1, with 8 nucleotides matching TRBD1. Per the germline V gene, CDR1 is SSHAT and CDR2 is FNYEAQ (reference sequence). J was trimmed by 2 bases and V by 4 bases; bases with no gene match: 7. The CDR3 loop spans 16 amino acids. In DNA, the CDR3 is TGTGCCAGCAGCTCATCCGGGACAGGAGCCTACAATGAGCAGTTCTTC. This gives the protein CASSSSGTGAYNEQFF.

V usage is TRBV18 and J usage is TRBJ2-2; unclear D gene. From germline, CDR1 is KGHSH and CDR2 LQKENI. CDR3 length: 15 residues. V lost 1 base and J 1 base, leaving 7 bases between the germline ends. The DNA for the CDR3 is TGTGCCAGCTCACCACAGTTAGAGAACACCGGGGAGCTGTTTTTT. Protein: CASSPQLENTGELFF.

This clone was seen only once. The junction departs from the called germline gene at one end, perhaps through a read error. The rearrangement links TRBV29-1 to TRBJ2-1; 7 positions match TRBD2. CDR1 and CDR2 from the germline V gene are SQVTM and ANQGSEA. The CDR3 spans 13 residues. The CDR3 region has the DNA TGCAGCGTTGAAGGTAGCGGGCCCGGTGTACATGTCTTC. This gives the protein CSVEGSGPGVHVF.

This sequence joins TRBV18 and TRBJ2-7; D may be TRBD1 (6 bases). Germline CDR1 KGHSH, CDR2 LQKENI. This CDR3 comprises 11 residues. Between the trimmed V and J ends, which lost 5 bases and 7 bases, there was a span of 9 bases. The CDR3 DNA reads TGTGCCAGCTCATCAACAGGGGAGCAGTACTTC. This encodes CASSSTGEQYF.

This clone was counted only a few times. The rearrangement uses TRBV6-5 and TRBJ1-5; TRBD1 agrees at 7 bases. The CDR3 has 14 amino acids. V lost 7 bases, J lost 3 bases, and 6 bases stayed unmatched. Per the germline V gene, CDR1 is MNHEY and CDR2 is SVGAGI. The CDR3 bases are TGTGCCAGCAAGGAGGGGGCCTTCAATCAGCCCCAGCATTTT. Its translation is CASKEGAFNQPQHF.

The V call is TRBV19, the J call TRBJ2-5; the match to TRBD2 covers 8 bases. The CDR3 runs 14 residues. Unmatched junction bases numbered 3, after V lost 3 bases and J lost 3 bases. Germline CDR1 LNHDA, CDR2 SQIVND (reference sequence). CDR3 residues: CASSINSGEETQYF. The DNA for the CDR3 is TGTGCCAGTAGTATCAATAGCGGGGAAGAGACCCAGTACTTC.

This clone was counted a few times. Written as DNA, the CDR3 is TGCGCCAGCAGTCGCCCTTTGGCAGGGGTATATCACGAGCAGTACTTC. Amino acid sequence: CASSRPLAGVYHEQYF. The chain uses TRBV23-1 and TRBJ2-7; D perhaps matches TRBD1 (6 bases). TRBV23-1 is designated an ORF whose function remains uncertain. Trimming removed 4 bases at V and 5 bases at J, with 21 bases between. This CDR3 spans 16 amino acids.

V usage is TRBV11-2 and J usage is TRBJ1-5; tentative D call: TRBD1 (6 bases). V lost 5 bases and J 2 bases, leaving 16 bases between the germline ends. The CDR3 runs to 16 residues. The germline gives CDR1 SGHAT, CDR2 FQNNGV. This CDR3 is CASSQGLAGGNQPQHF. In DNA form, the CDR3 reads TGTGCCAGCAGCCAAGGCCTAGCAGGGGGCAATCAGCCCCAGCATTTT.